The T cell receptor beta chain described here comes from a study of yellow fever vaccine responses in identical twins. Whole-study findings and limits: Each twin's T cell response to the vaccine was reported to look partly convergent and partly personalized.

TCRdb processed the RT-PCR reads anew with MiXCR; each CDR3 protein has one entry. The sample has tens of thousands of distinct CDR3 sequences, roughly 73% seen once. With V trimmed by 6 bases and J by 5 bases, 8 bases remained unmatched. In germline, CDR1 is LNHDA, CDR2 SQIVND (reference sequence). The CDR3 length is 14 residues. As to this clonotype: Its target is unknown.

The chain employs TRBV19 and TRBJ2-5, with 8 bases lining up with TRBD1. The sample here was T cells from blood (PBMCs), unsorted or a sorted subset (not recorded which), taken before or after yellow fever vaccination (not recorded which). The clonotype was recovered from a woman in her late teens or twenties who received the yellow fever vaccine. This chain's CDR3 is CASSLQGAFETQYF. Here the CDR3 DNA reads TGTGCCAGTAGCTTGCAGGGGGCTTTTGAGACCCAGTACTTC.